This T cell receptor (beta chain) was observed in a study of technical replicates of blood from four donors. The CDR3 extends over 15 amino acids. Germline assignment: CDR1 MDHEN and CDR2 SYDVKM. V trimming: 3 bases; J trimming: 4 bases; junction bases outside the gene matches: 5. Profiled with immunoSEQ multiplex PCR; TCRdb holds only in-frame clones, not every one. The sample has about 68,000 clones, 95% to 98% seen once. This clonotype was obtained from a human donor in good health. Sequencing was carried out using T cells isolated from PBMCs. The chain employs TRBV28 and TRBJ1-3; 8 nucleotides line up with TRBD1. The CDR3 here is CASSFQGATGNTIYF. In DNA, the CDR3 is TGTGCCAGCAGTTTCCAGGGGGCGACCGGAAACACCATATATTTT.